The 18 T cell receptor beta chains below were found in one sample sequenced in a study of T cell repertoires in cytomegalovirus infection. Using its own MiXCR run on the reads, TCRdb lists one record per CDR3 protein. The sample shows roughly 920,000 distinct CDR3 sequences, roughly 31% of them seen only once. These receptors lack a known antigen. The source material was cultured CD8+ T cells from PBMCs, sampled from culture after CMV antigen stimulation. The receptors were gathered from a human donor in good health (CMV status not recorded). Some clones in this sample may be carry-over from other donors' samples.

This clonotype has just a few counts. The chain joins TRBV14 to TRBJ2-2; no definite D call. The V and J ends lost 3 bases and 4 bases respectively, with 15 bases between them. CDR3 length equals 16 residues. Looked up from germline, CDR1 is SGHDN and CDR2 is FVKESK. This chain's CDR3 is CASSHRAPRGTGELFF. The CDR3 nucleotides are TGTGCCAGCAGCCATCGGGCGCCTCGAGGCACCGGGGAGCTGTTTTTT.

At least ten counts were recorded for this clonotype. The J gene is TRBJ2-5, the V gene TRBV7-9; 8 nucleotides align to TRBD1. Per germline, CDR1 SEHNR and CDR2 FQNEAQ (reference sequence). The CDR3 totals 15 residues. After removal of 3 bases from V and 5 bases from J, the junction contained 8 bases not matched to a gene. CDR3 in DNA: TGTGCCAGCAGCTTGGCGCAGGGGGCGGACGAGACCCAGTACTTC. Residues: CASSLAQGADETQYF.

The chain couples TRBV6-5 to TRBJ1-4; D remains ambiguous. Germline CDR1 MNHEY, CDR2 SVGAGI. CDR3 size: 15 residues. V was clipped by 0 bases and J by 4 bases, with 9 bases between them. The DNA for the CDR3 is TGTGCCAGCAGTTACTCGACGGGTTATAATGAAAAACTGTTTTTT. This encodes CASSYSTGYNEKLFF.

V usage is TRBV10-3 and J usage is TRBJ2-3; D is unclear. Trimming stripped 0 bases from V and 5 bases from J, with 18 bases between. The CDR3 totals 17 residues. CDR1 is ENHRY, CDR2 SYGVKD, per germline. CDR3 sequence (DNA): TGTGCCATCAGTGAGTCTGAAGTAGGGCCCCAGCAAGATACGCAGTATTTT. Its protein is CAISESEVGPQQDTQYF.

This clonotype has ten or more counts. The chain employs TRBV6-2 or TRBV6-3 and TRBJ2-3; TRBD1 aligns across 7 bases. CDR3 size: 18 residues. Germline V lookup: CDR1 MNHEY, CDR2 SVGEGT. Unmatched junction bases numbered 17, after V lost 5 bases and J lost 3 bases. The CDR3 DNA follows: TGTGCCAGCAGTCGGACTCTCCAGGGGGTACTTAGGACAGATACGCAGTATTTT. Its protein is CASSRTLQGVLRTDTQYF.

This chain connects TRBV29-1 to TRBJ1-1; D gene ambiguous. Trimming left V 5 bases short and J 1 base short, with 8 bases between. Per germline, CDR1 SQVTM and CDR2 ANQGSEA. The CDR3 totals 12 residues. The CDR3 reads CSVWGENTEAFF. The CDR3 DNA reads as TGCAGCGTTTGGGGTGAGAACACTGAAGCTTTCTTT.

This clonotype was seen many times. The V and J genes are TRBV7-6 and TRBJ2-7; 7 positions agree with TRBD1. V lost 2 bases to trimming and J lost 4 bases; unmatched junction nucleotides: 5. Germline V lookup: CDR1 SGHVS, CDR2 FNYEAQ. The CDR3 has 14 residues. The CDR3 region is CASSLTGAFYEQYF. For the CDR3, the DNA is TGTGCCAGCAGCTTAACAGGGGCCTTTTACGAGCAGTACTTC.

V and J are TRBV6-8 and TRBJ1-2; D remains unclear. The length of the CDR3 is 14 residues. Trimming took off 6 bases at V and 2 bases at J, with 13 bases between the two ends. CDR1 is MNHGY, CDR2 SAAAGT, per germline. CDR3 in DNA: TGTGCCAGCAGCGAAAGGACCCTAAACTATGGCTACACCTTC. Its protein is CASSERTLNYGYTF.

Comment on this clonotype: One junction end disagrees with the germline gene, perhaps due to a read error. The rearrangement joins TRBV19 to TRBJ1-6, with TRBD1 as a possible D gene (6 bases). Germline V lookup: CDR1 LNHDA, CDR2 SQIVND (reference sequence). The CDR3 is 13 residues long. The CDR3 sequence: CVSSIGGNSPLHF. The CDR3 nucleotides are TGTGTCAGTAGTATAGGGGGAAATTCACCCCTCCACTTT.

The chain has TRBV5-8 and TRBJ2-1, with 13 bases identical to TRBD2. The V and J ends lost 4 bases and 4 bases, in that order; junction bases with no gene match: 8. This CDR3 is 17 amino acids long. Germline V CDR1 and CDR2: SGHTS, YDEGEE. CDR3 nucleotide sequence: TGTGCCAGCAGCCTGGGGACTAGCGGGGTCATTTACAATGAGCAGTTCTTC. Its translation is CASSLGTSGVIYNEQFF.

This sequence joins TRBV7-6 and TRBJ1-4, with 7 bases lining up with TRBD1. Germline values: CDR1 SGHVS, CDR2 FNYEAQ. This CDR3 has 15 residues. V shed 5 bases, J shed 8 bases, and the junction held 11 bases outside the gene matches. CDR3 sequence (DNA): TGTGCCAGCAGCCCGGTCAGGGGGAAGGAAGAAAAACTGTTTTTT. Its protein product is CASSPVRGKEEKLFF.

The chain employs TRBV6-2 or TRBV6-3 and TRBJ1-5; 7 bases align to TRBD1. The CDR3 has 16 amino acids. Trimming removed 5 bases from V and 3 bases from J; junction bases left unmatched: 10. From germline, CDR1 is MNHEY and CDR2 SVGEGT. In DNA, the CDR3 is TGTGCCAGCAGTCCAGACAAGAGGGGGCCCAATCAGCCCCAGCATTTT. Encoded protein: CASSPDKRGPNQPQHF.

The rearrangement links TRBV7-2 to TRBJ1-6, with D possibly matching TRBD1 (5 bases). The CDR3 has 13 residues. V gave up 6 bases and J gave up 3 bases, with 6 bases separating them. Germline V CDR1 and CDR2: SGHTA, FQGNSA. The CDR3 reads CASRQVYNSPLHF. CDR3 DNA: TGTGCCAGCAGACAGGTCTATAATTCACCCCTCCACTTT.

The chain has TRBV20-1 and TRBJ2-1, with D maybe TRBD2 (6 bases). The CDR3 is 15 amino acids. CDR1 is DFQATT and CDR2 is SNEGSKA in the germline V gene (reference sequence). The V gene lost 0 bases and the J gene lost 8 bases, with 17 bases spanning the gap. Here the CDR3 DNA reads TGCAGTGCTAGAGACTCCCCGGCTAGCGTCTATGAGCAGTTCTTC. Translating it yields CSARDSPASVYEQFF.

This chain connects TRBV7-9 to TRBJ1-1; D not resolved. Germline V gives CDR1 SEHNR, CDR2 FQNEAQ (reference sequence). The CDR3 sequence is 12 residues long. V was cut by 5 bases and J by 7 bases, with 11 bases left in between. The CDR3 DNA reads as TGTGCCAGCAGCCAGGTAGAGGGTGAAGCTTTCTTT. Translated, it gives CASSQVEGEAFF.

This chain links TRBV11-2 with TRBJ2-7; no reliable D call. CDR3 length equals 14 residues. The germline V and J ends were trimmed by 0 bases and 0 bases, with 6 bases remaining between them. Germline assignment: CDR1 SGHAT and CDR2 FQNNGV. The CDR3 region is CASSLDTVSYEQYF. The CDR3 DNA reads as TGTGCCAGCAGCTTAGATACAGTCTCCTACGAGCAGTACTTC.

This clonotype occurred a few times. This chain links TRBV19 with TRBJ2-3; the D call may be TRBD1 or TRBD2 (5 bases each). With 8 bases removed from V and 4 bases from J, the gap between germline ends came to 19 bases. Germline lookup yields CDR1 LNHDA and CDR2 SQIVND (reference sequence). This CDR3 has 15 amino acids. As DNA, the CDR3 is TGTGCCAGTGGGCCGAGGGGATACACGGCAGATACGCAGTATTTT. It yields the protein CASGPRGYTADTQYF.

The J gene is TRBJ2-1, the V gene TRBV4-2; D tentatively reads TRBD1 or TRBD2 (6 bases each). Between the trimmed V and J ends, which lost 0 bases and 3 bases, there was a span of 15 bases. Germline loops: CDR1 LGHNA, CDR2 YNFKEQ. The CDR3 sequence is 17 residues long. CDR3 residues: CASSQDGGPSDYNEQFF. CDR3 sequence (DNA): TGTGCCAGCAGCCAAGATGGGGGGCCTAGCGACTACAATGAGCAGTTCTTC.